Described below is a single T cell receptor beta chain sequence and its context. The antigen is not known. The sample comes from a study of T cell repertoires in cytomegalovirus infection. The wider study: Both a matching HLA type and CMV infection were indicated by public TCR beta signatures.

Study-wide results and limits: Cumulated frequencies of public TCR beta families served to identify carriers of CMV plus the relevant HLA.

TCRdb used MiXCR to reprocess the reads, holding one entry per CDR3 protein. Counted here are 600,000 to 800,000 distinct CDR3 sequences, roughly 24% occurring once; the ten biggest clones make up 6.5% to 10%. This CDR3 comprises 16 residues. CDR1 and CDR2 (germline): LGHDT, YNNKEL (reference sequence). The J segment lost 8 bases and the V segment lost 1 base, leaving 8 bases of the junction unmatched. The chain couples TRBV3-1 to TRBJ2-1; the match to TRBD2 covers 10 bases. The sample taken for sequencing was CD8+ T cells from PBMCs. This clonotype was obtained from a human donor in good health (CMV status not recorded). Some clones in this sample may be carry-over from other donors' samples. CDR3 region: CASSQVELAGRHEQFF. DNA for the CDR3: TGTGCCAGCAGCCAAGTGGAACTAGCGGGGAGGCATGAGCAGTTCTTC.